The clone carrying this TCR beta chain has ten or more counts. This sample is drawn from a study of spatial heterogeneity in lung cancer. As to time point: blood at routine non-recurrence follow-up after resection. Whole RNA was taken from tumor, nontumor lung or frozen PBMC; it was then sequenced unsorted. MiXCR was run by TCRdb on the 5' RACE reads, yielding one entry per CDR3 protein. The data show some 110,000 distinct CDR3 sequences, 10% to 15% seen once. The receptor was derived from a male donor with early-stage non-small cell lung cancer. Sequences were derived from PBMCs, sampled at follow-up.

CDR3 coding DNA: TGTGCCAGCAGCTGGGACATACGTAACACTGAAGCTTTCTTT. It is translated as CASSWDIRNTEAFF. The rearrangement links TRBV5-5 to TRBJ1-1; D is possibly TRBD1 (6 bases). Trimming left V 3 bases short and J 2 bases short, with 11 bases between. The germline gives CDR1 SGHKS, CDR2 YYEKEE (reference sequence). CDR3 size: 14 residues.